The 11 T cell receptor beta chains below were found in one sample sequenced in a study of Graves' ophthalmopathy and Graves' hyperthyroidism. As the template, RNA transcripts were used to amplify TCR beta CDR3 regions. The first round was an RT-PCR with HTBI primers, and the second round was a multiplex PCR. One entry per CDR3 protein results from TCRdb running MiXCR on the multiplex PCR reads. The sample lists a few hundred thousand distinct CDR3 sequences, roughly 17% occurring once. The sequenced sample consisted of peripheral blood. These receptors were obtained from an adult man with Graves' ophthalmopathy.

This clonotype was counted many times. This clone may be a read error of a much larger clone one base away. The chain joins TRBV28 to TRBJ1-1; D is perhaps TRBD1 (5 bases). Germline V CDR1 and CDR2: MDHEN, SYDVKM. Trimming left V 5 bases short and J 1 base short, with 11 bases between. CDR3 size: 14 residues. In DNA form, the CDR3 reads TGTGCCAGCAGTCGTGGCAGGGCGAACACTGAAGCTTTCTTT. Its protein is CASSRGRANTEAFF.

This clonotype was recorded at least ten times. The rearrangement joins TRBV18 to TRBJ1-6; D gene unclear. V was pared by 2 bases and J by 4 bases, with 12 bases between. The CDR3 sequence is 16 residues long. Germline assignment: CDR1 KGHSH and CDR2 LQKENI. In DNA, the CDR3 is TGTGCCAGCTCACCAAACAGAGCAAATTATAATTCACCCCTCCACTTT. Translation: CASSPNRANYNSPLHF.

This clonotype has a count of ten or more. The rearrangement uses TRBV6-5 and TRBJ1-1; TRBD1 is a possible D gene (6 bases). The CDR3 spans 15 residues. Per germline, CDR1 MNHEY and CDR2 SVGAGI. V was cut by 1 base and J by 5 bases, with 14 bases left in between. The CDR3 coding sequence is TGTGCCAGCAGTTACTATGTTACAGGGCAGACTGAAGCTTTCTTT. Protein sequence: CASSYYVTGQTEAFF.

This clonotype was counted at least ten times. The rearrangement uses TRBV10-3 and TRBJ1-2; D gene uncertain. Germline V gene sequence: CDR1 ENHRY, CDR2 SYGVKD. The CDR3 covers 13 residues. V lost 9 bases and J 6 bases, leaving 17 bases between the germline ends. The CDR3 coding sequence is TGTGCCATTTCCCCGACGGAGGGAAATGGCTACACCTTC. Protein: CAISPTEGNGYTF.

This clonotype came up many times. The V and J genes are TRBV7-9 and TRBJ2-7; a possible D gene is TRBD1 (6 bases). V was pared by 7 bases and J by 5 bases, with 15 bases between. This CDR3 region has 13 residues. The germline CDR1 and CDR2 sequences are SEHNR and FQNEAQ (reference sequence). The CDR3 coding sequence is TGTGCCAGCAAGAACTCAGGGGACCACGAGCAGTACTTC. This translates into CASKNSGDHEQYF.

This clonotype has a count of ten or more. CDR3: CASSRTGGFSNQPQHF. The CDR3, as DNA: TGTGCCAGCAGTCGAACAGGCGGATTTAGCAATCAGCCCCAGCATTTT. The chain couples TRBV27 to TRBJ1-5, with D possibly TRBD1 on 5 matching bases. V was trimmed by 5 bases and J by 0 bases, leaving 14 bases between them. The CDR3 is made up of 16 amino acids. Germline values: CDR1 MNHEY, CDR2 SMNVEV (reference sequence).

Points on this clonotype: One base away lies a much larger clone, so this may be a sequencing read error. The genes are TRBV11-2 and TRBJ2-5, with 12 bases that match TRBD2. The CDR3 is 17 residues long. Germline assignment: CDR1 SGHAT and CDR2 FQNNGV. The CDR3 DNA sequence: TGTGCCAGCAGCTCCCCAGGGTCGAGACTAGCGGGAGAGGCCCAGTACTTC. Its translation is CASSSPGSRLAGEAQYF.

This clonotype was seen at least ten times. At one of its ends the junction is not consistent with the germline gene, which may arise from a read error. The J gene is TRBJ1-2, the V gene TRBV28; no clear D gene. Germline values: CDR1 MDHEN, CDR2 SYDVKM. The CDR3 is 13 amino acids. This chain's CDR3 is CASSLMTGYGCTF. The CDR3 DNA sequence: TGTGCCAGCAGTTTGATGACGGGGTATGGCTGCACCTTC.

This clonotype was detected many times. The chain combines TRBV5-1 with TRBJ1-2; 11 nucleotides agree with TRBD1. The V segment lost 3 bases and the J segment 0 bases; nucleotides outside the gene matches: 4. Germline assignment: CDR1 SGHRS and CDR2 YFSETQ. The CDR3 covers 16 residues. CDR3 loop: CASSYGQGASNYGYTF. For the CDR3, the DNA is TGCGCCAGCAGCTATGGACAGGGGGCATCTAACTATGGCTACACCTTC.

This clonotype was recorded at least ten times. Here the CDR3 omits its conserved ending phenylalanine or tryptophan, so a read error is the likely source. The V and J genes are TRBV28 and TRBJ1-6; D is unclear. In germline, CDR1 is MDHEN, CDR2 SYDVKM. CDR3 length: 15 residues. V was cut by 3 bases and J by 8 bases, with 14 bases left in between. CDR3 sequence reads: CASSFILRAYSPLHS. CDR3 nucleotides: TGTGCCAGCAGTTTCATCTTGAGAGCTTATTCACCCCTCCACTCT.

This clonotype was recorded at least ten times. This chain links TRBV5-1 with TRBJ1-1; D gene unclear. V was trimmed by 4 bases and J by 5 bases, leaving 12 bases between them. This CDR3 comprises 13 residues. Germline assignment: CDR1 SGHRS and CDR2 YFSETQ. The DNA for the CDR3 is TGCGCCAGCAGCCCGACCCCCCGGACTGAAGCTTTCTTT. This encodes CASSPTPRTEAFF.